Listed below are T cell receptor beta chains from one sample, sequenced in a study of blood T cells in healthy people across ages. TCRdb fed the 5' RACE reads into MiXCR, producing one record per CDR3 protein. Of 550,000 to 750,000 distinct CDR3 sequences listed, 20% to 25% are singletons. The source material was blood. These receptors all come from a man between 65 and 79 years old in good health. Both conserved end residues are part of each CDR3. The D gene is left open where the match is weak. Part of the rows lack a size; the others show once, few, many or a class for expanded clones.

TRBV11-1	12	TRBJ1-2	-	-	CASSLEGDGYAF	TGTGCCAGCAGCTTAGAAGGGGACGGCTACGCCTTC
TRBV6-5	17	TRBJ2-5	few	-	CASSYTMARQDQETQYF	TGTGCCAGCAGTTACACTATGGCGCGTCAGGATCAAGAGACCCAGTACTTC
TRBV12-3/TRBV12-4	12	TRBJ2-3	-	TRBD1	CASRPDRGIKYF	TGTGCCAGCAGACCTGACAGGGGCATTAAGTATTTT
TRBV11-2	12	TRBJ2-5	-	-	CASSYYGGAQYF	TGTGCCAGCAGCTACTACGGGGGCGCCCAGTACTTC
TRBV2	12	TRBJ2-5	-	-	CASRERGETQYF	TGTGCCAGCAGAGAGAGGGGAGAGACCCAGTACTTC
TRBV12-3/TRBV12-4	14	TRBJ1-4	-	-	CASSLGETNEKLFF	TGTGCCAGCAGTTTAGGAGAAACTAATGAAAAACTGTTTTTT
TRBV27	14	TRBJ2-5	-	-	CASSFWGGQETQYF	TGTGCCAGCAGTTTTTGGGGCGGACAAGAGACCCAGTACTTC
TRBV6-5	16	TRBJ2-7	-	-	CASSYSAASKGYEQYF	TGTGCCAGCAGTTACTCCGCGGCCTCGAAGGGCTACGAGCAGTACTTC
TRBV10-3	18	TRBJ2-2	few	TRBD2	CAISVETSGSRVPGELFF	TGTGCCATCAGTGTGGAGACTAGCGGGAGTAGGGTCCCCGGGGAGCTGTTTTTT
TRBV5-4	16	TRBJ2-2	-	TRBD1	CASSTGQGAITGELFF	TGTGCCAGCAGCACGGGACAGGGGGCGATCACCGGGGAGCTGTTTTTT
TRBV14	14	TRBJ2-7	-	-	CASSQGASTHEQYF	TGTGCCAGCAGCCAGGGGGCTAGTACCCACGAGCAGTACTTC
TRBV5-6	14	TRBJ1-4	few	-	CASSLSLGQEKLFF	TGTGCCAGCAGCTTGAGTTTGGGTCAGGAAAAACTGTTTTTT
TRBV2	13	TRBJ2-7	-	TRBD2	CASCGRESYEQYF	TGTGCCAGCTGCGGGAGGGAATCCTACGAGCAGTACTTC
TRBV20-1	12	TRBJ1-2	-	-	CSARQAGCAYTF	TGCAGTGCAAGACAGGCTGGCTGTGCCTACACCTTC
TRBV29-1	18	TRBJ1-3	-	-	CSVEDRGGRLRAGNTIYF	TGCAGCGTTGAAGACAGGGGCGGCCGGCTCAGGGCTGGAAACACCATATATTTT
TRBV3-1	16	TRBJ2-1	many	TRBD2	CASSQEGTSGYNEQFF	TGTGCCAGCAGCCAAGAGGGGACTAGCGGCTACAATGAGCAGTTCTTC
TRBV7-9	16	TRBJ2-3	-	-	CASSLTPSESTDTQYF	TGTGCCAGCAGCTTAACTCCCAGCGAGAGCACAGATACGCAGTATTTT
TRBV27	13	TRBJ2-5	few	-	CASSLWVSETQYF	TGTGCCAGCAGTCTCTGGGTCTCGGAGACCCAGTACTTC
TRBV10-3	14	TRBJ2-5	few	-	CAISVETSKKTQYF	TGTGCCATCAGTGTTGAGACTAGTAAAAAGACCCAGTACTTC
TRBV28	14	TRBJ2-7	-	-	CASTTFWGVYEQYF	TGTGCCAGCACGACGTTTTGGGGGGTGTACGAGCAGTACTTC
TRBV7-9	16	TRBJ2-5	once	TRBD1	CASSLSGGVFQETQYF	TGTGCCAGCAGCTTGTCAGGGGGCGTTTTCCAAGAGACCCAGTACTTC
TRBV12-3/TRBV12-4	14	TRBJ1-2	-	-	CASNTRGGDYGYTF	TGTGCCAGCAATACACGGGGGGGCGACTATGGCTACACCTTC
TRBV19	15	TRBJ2-5	-	TRBD2	CASSTQIAGGETQYF	TGTGCCAGTAGTACCCAAATAGCGGGAGGCGAGACCCAGTACTTC
TRBV3-1	17	TRBJ1-3	few	-	CASSQERGPTSGNTIYF	TGTGCCAGCAGTCAAGAACGGGGACCCACGTCTGGAAACACCATATATTTT
TRBV2	16	TRBJ2-7	-	TRBD1	CASSEVGRQGGSEQYF	TGTGCCAGCAGTGAAGTGGGTCGACAGGGGGGATCCGAGCAGTACTTC
TRBV28	12	TRBJ1-1	-	-	CASSRTGTWAFF	TGTGCCAGCAGTCGCACCGGGACATGGGCTTTCTTT
TRBV28	16	TRBJ2-5	-	-	CASSSTGNPGKETQYF	TGTGCCAGCAGTTCCACGGGGAACCCAGGAAAAGAGACCCAGTACTTC
TRBV11-2	15	TRBJ2-7	-	TRBD2	CASSFSGNSGHEQYF	TGTGCCAGCAGCTTTAGCGGGAATAGTGGCCACGAGCAGTACTTC
TRBV5-1	14	TRBJ2-5	-	-	CASSFWPQRETQYF	TGCGCCAGCAGCTTTTGGCCCCAGAGAGAGACCCAGTACTTC
TRBV27	15	TRBJ2-1	-	-	CASSSARDSYNEQFF	TGTGCCAGCAGTTCCGCCCGGGACTCCTACAATGAGCAGTTCTTC
TRBV5-1	15	TRBJ2-5	few	-	CASSFSRGHQETQYF	TGCGCCAGCAGCTTTAGCAGGGGCCACCAAGAGACCCAGTACTTC
TRBV6-6	13	TRBJ1-2	few	-	CASSYMSHYGYTF	TGTGCCAGCAGTTACATGTCTCACTATGGCTACACCTTC
TRBV6-5	15	TRBJ2-5	-	-	CASRTLRGSGETQYF	TGTGCCAGCAGGACCCTCCGAGGTTCCGGAGAGACCCAGTACTTC
TRBV7-2	16	TRBJ2-1	few	TRBD1	CASSHPWGQGANEQFF	TGTGCCAGTAGCCACCCTTGGGGACAGGGGGCGAATGAGCAGTTCTTC
TRBV25-1	15	TRBJ2-1	-	TRBD2	CASSESSGSFDEQFF	TGTGCCAGCAGTGAGTCTAGCGGGAGTTTCGATGAGCAGTTCTTC
TRBV10-3	15	TRBJ2-6	few	-	CAISEGSSGANVLTF	TGTGCCATCAGTGAGGGTAGCTCTGGGGCCAACGTCCTGACTTTC
TRBV12-3/TRBV12-4	15	TRBJ2-3	-	TRBD2	CASESGTRPTDTQYF	TGTGCCAGCGAAAGCGGGACCCGTCCGACAGATACGCAGTATTTT
TRBV7-9	13	TRBJ1-3	once	-	CASSLGSKDTIYF	TGTGCCAGCAGCTTAGGGAGTAAAGACACCATATATTTT
TRBV20-1	11	TRBJ2-1	-	-	CSAEDYNEQFF	TGCAGTGCTGAGGACTACAATGAGCAGTTCTTC
TRBV30	11	TRBJ2-1	-	-	CAWSRGGEQFF	TGTGCCTGGAGCAGAGGGGGTGAGCAGTTCTTC
TRBV4-1	14	TRBJ2-3	few	-	CASSQDKGVDTQYF	TGCGCCAGCAGCCAAGATAAAGGAGTGGATACGCAGTATTTT
TRBV5-1	13	TRBJ2-2	-	TRBD2	CASSNGLAGELVF	TGCGCCAGCAGCAACGGACTAGCCGGGGAGCTGGTTTTT
TRBV20-1	14	TRBJ2-5	few	-	CSARPDGIKETQYF	TGCAGTGCTAGACCAGACGGAATCAAAGAGACCCAGTACTTC
TRBV7-9	15	TRBJ2-5	few	-	CASSSTRGAGETQYF	TGTGCCAGCAGCTCTACAAGGGGAGCGGGAGAGACCCAGTACTTC
TRBV28	15	TRBJ2-5	-	-	CASSSWTTGAETQYF	TGTGCCAGCAGTTCTTGGACCACGGGCGCAGAGACCCAGTACTTC
TRBV7-2	16	TRBJ2-1	few	-	CASSLGGGTSYNEQFF	TGTGCCAGCAGCTTAGGTGGCGGGACATCTTACAATGAGCAGTTCTTC
TRBV29-1	11	TRBJ2-1	medium-sized	-	CSVELGAEQFF	TGCAGCGTTGAATTGGGAGCCGAGCAGTTCTTC
TRBV7-8	14	TRBJ2-7	-	TRBD1	CASSLEQGNYEQYF	TGTGCCAGCAGCTTAGAACAGGGGAACTACGAGCAGTACTTC